The T cell receptor beta chain under discussion was sequenced for a study of blood T cell repertoires in COVID-19. Study information: T cells, B-cell-depleted T cells, or PBMCs supplied cDNA or gDNA.

Source study methods: Researchers report that nucleated cell counts were estimated from reference gene primer amplification. Profiling relied on immunoSEQ multiplex PCR, and the TCRdb table lists in-frame clones only, not all of them. V, J and clone size were drawn from that table, and D and trimming were deduced from the DNA. The profile shows roughly 7,500 clones, 70% to 75% of them singletons. Looked up from germline, CDR1 is SNHLY and CDR2 is FYNNEI. The CDR3 consists of 12 residues. V was pared by 8 bases and J by 5 bases, with 13 bases between. The receptor comes from a human donor in a cohort sampled during active COVID-19. The chain is built from TRBV2 and TRBJ2-7; perhaps TRBD1 as D (5 bases). Sequencing was done on a sample of peripheral blood. For the CDR3, the DNA is TGTGCCAGCGCCAGGGTAGGCCACGAGCAGTACTTC. This translates into CASARVGHEQYF.